This T cell receptor (beta chain) is drawn from a study of T cells in Graves' hyperthyroidism and ophthalmopathy (dated by TCRdb to between 2018 and 2021). Context from the whole study: Peripheral blood samples were taken at the time of initial diagnosis, prior to any treatment. A discovery cohort of around 98 patients, approximately 45 with Graves' ophthalmopathy and about 58 with stable Graves' hyperthyroidism, was used to find distinguishing TCR V-J signatures. Prospective prediction of ophthalmopathy was tested in an independent validation cohort consisting of fewer than 20 hyperthyroidism patients and approximately 16 patients who later progressed to ophthalmopathy. The 100 discovery patients were divided at random into training and test sets in a 7:3 ratio. The study also compared thyroid tissue and blood T-cell repertoires from a handful of Graves' hyperthyroidism patients. After sampling, hyperthyroidism patients received methimazole starting at 30 mg daily, and ophthalmopathy patients received high-dose intravenous methylprednisolone. The paper describes TCR Vbeta CDR3 sequencing of 120 to 150 peripheral blood samples, made up of some 42 ophthalmopathy patients, approximately 76 hyperthyroidism patients and 17 progressor patients.

Stable Graves' hyperthyroidism was defined as no progression to ophthalmopathy during 18 months of follow-up. The hyperthyroidism patients were between 18 and 65 years old and newly diagnosed, with a disease duration of less than 2 months. The study excluded patients with uncontrolled infections, other autoimmune diseases, pregnancy or lactation. Clinical symptoms, serum thyroxine and TRAb, thyroid ultrasound, and orbital computed tomography formed the basis for the diagnoses. PBMCs were separated from approximately 10 ml of fresh peripheral blood using Ficoll-Paque density gradient centrifugation. Trizol reagent was used to extract total RNA, and RNA quality was then checked on an Agilent 2100 Bioanalyzer. Amplification of TCR beta CDR3 regions was carried out from RNA transcripts. For the first round of RT-PCR on the TCR CDR3, the HTBI primer set was used together with the Qiagen OneStep RT-PCR kit. The libraries were constructed in a second round of multiplex PCR and then size-selected and purified. Sequencing of the libraries was done on an Illumina HiSeq2000 using paired-end 100 bp reads. The original pipeline was this. Raw data were processed with SOAPnuke, discarding reads with adapters, uncalled bases, mean Phred below 15, or no exact constant-primer or identifier match. High-quality paired reads were merged with COPE v1.2.5, and unique nucleotide sequences were defined as clonotypes. Clonotypes were aligned to IMGT TRBV, TRBD and TRBJ reference segments using MiTCR v1.1. The analysis was restricted to V-J combinations with a frequency above 0.0001, which together covered about 99% of the repertoires. The TCS score was defined as F50 (clonal expansion) divided by E x V (chaos), with BLOSUM62-based TCRdist calculated between CDR3 peptides within each V-J. Welch's t-statistics and random forest reduced roughly 500 V-J features to fewer than 15, which were used in a naive Bayes classifier (R e1071). TCRdb reran the public reads through fastp at Q25 and MiXCR, keeping productive beta chains. Rows merge per CDR3 protein into single entries with the most common DNA and genes. It is TCRdb's table, rather than the study itself, that gives the V and J calls and clone size. This sample gives some 510,000 distinct CDR3 sequences in total; around 21% of them show up just once. The ten largest clones capture around a quarter of the sample.

On the study overall, not on this receptor specifically: Sample size was not statistically predetermined, and investigators were not blinded to group allocation. During validation, the model predicted progression to ophthalmopathy a median of approximately six months ahead of onset, with around 70% sensitivity and about 75% specificity. Most expanded thyroid clonotypes (frequency above 0.001) were also found in blood, which suggests that blood repertoires may mirror thyroid immune responses. A 13 V-J signature model separated ophthalmopathy from stable hyperthyroidism, with roughly 88% sensitivity and 81.08% specificity in cross-validation and 80%/75% in testing.

The CDR3 runs 14 residues from the cysteine to the phenylalanine. This entry keeps only the CDR3 DNA: 42 bases, framed from base 1. CDR1 and CDR2 (DFQATT, SNEGSKA) derive from the germline V gene (reference sequence). V ends up 4 bases short and J 0 bases short, with an unmatched junction base count of 3. This clonotype has at least ten counts. This receptor's antigen is unknown. The sample holds no much larger clone one base away, and base qualities are not on file. Material for sequencing was blood. The rearranged segments are TRBV20-1 and TRBJ2-7, with 10 bases in between that match TRBD2. The TCR sequence derives from a man aged 18 to 29 with Graves' hyperthyroidism. Here is the DNA: TGCAGTGCTACTAGCGGGGGCCGCTCCTACGAGCAGTACTTC. Its product reads: CSATSGGRSYEQYF.